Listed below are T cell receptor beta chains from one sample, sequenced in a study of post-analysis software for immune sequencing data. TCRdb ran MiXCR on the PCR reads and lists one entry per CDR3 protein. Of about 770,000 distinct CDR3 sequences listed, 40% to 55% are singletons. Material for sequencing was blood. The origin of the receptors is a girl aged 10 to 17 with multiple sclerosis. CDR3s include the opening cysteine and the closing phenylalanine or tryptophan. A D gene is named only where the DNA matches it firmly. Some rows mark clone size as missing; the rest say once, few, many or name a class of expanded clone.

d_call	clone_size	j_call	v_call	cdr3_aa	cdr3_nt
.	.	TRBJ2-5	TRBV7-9	CASSLSTLQGKETQYF	TGTGCCAGCAGCTTATCGACCCTCCAGGGAAAAGAGACCCAGTACTTC
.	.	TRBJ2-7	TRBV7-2	CASGGGTPYEQYF	TGTGCCAGCGGAGGGGGCACCCCCTACGAGCAGTACTTC
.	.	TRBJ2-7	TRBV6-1	CASSGGLGHSYEQYF	TGTGCCAGCAGCGGGGGCTTAGGCCACTCCTACGAGCAGTACTTC
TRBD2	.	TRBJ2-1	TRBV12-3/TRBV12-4	CASSSSGKSSYNEQFF	TGTGCCAGCAGCTCTAGCGGGAAGAGCTCCTACAATGAGCAGTTCTTC
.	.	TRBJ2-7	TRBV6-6	CASSLDSAYEQYF	TGTGCCAGCAGTTTAGACAGCGCCTACGAGCAGTACTTC
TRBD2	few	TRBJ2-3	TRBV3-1	CASSQAGLAGTDTQYF	TGTGCCAGCAGCCAGGCGGGACTAGCGGGGACAGATACGCAGTATTTT
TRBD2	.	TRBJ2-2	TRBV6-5	CASTPGLEAGELFF	TGTGCCAGCACACCGGGACTAGAGGCCGGGGAGCTGTTTTTT
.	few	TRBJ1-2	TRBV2	CASSVTGTNGYTF	TGTGCCAGCAGCGTAACGGGCACGAATGGCTACACCTTC
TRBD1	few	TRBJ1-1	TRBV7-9	CASSSTGADTEAFF	TGTGCCAGCAGCTCGACAGGGGCGGACACTGAAGCTTTCTTT
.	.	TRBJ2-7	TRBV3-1	CASSFLATDEQYF	TGTGCCAGCAGCTTCTTAGCGACGGACGAGCAGTACTTC
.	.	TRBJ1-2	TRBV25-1	CASSEWAQKKNGYTF	TGTGCCAGCAGTGAATGGGCCCAGAAGAAGAATGGCTACACCTTC
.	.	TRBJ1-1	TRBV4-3	CASSQDPTGLTEAFF	TGCGCCAGCAGCCAAGATCCTACAGGGCTCACTGAAGCTTTCTTT
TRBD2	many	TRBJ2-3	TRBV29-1	CSVRGTSAVDTQYF	TGCAGCGTTCGAGGGACTAGCGCTGTAGATACGCAGTATTTT
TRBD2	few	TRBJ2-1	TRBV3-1	CASTPAGGLVEQFF	TGTGCCAGCACGCCGGCGGGAGGGCTAGTTGAGCAGTTCTTC
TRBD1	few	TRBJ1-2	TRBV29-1	CSVEGQGVNYGYTF	TGCAGCGTTGAAGGCCAGGGGGTTAACTATGGCTACACCTTC
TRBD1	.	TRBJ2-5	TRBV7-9	CASSLGQGEYNEQYF	TGTGCCAGCAGCTTAGGACAGGGGGAATACAATGAGCAGTACTTC
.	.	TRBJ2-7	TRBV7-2	CASEQSTYEQYF	TGTGCCAGCGAACAATCTACCTACGAGCAGTACTTC
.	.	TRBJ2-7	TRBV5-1	CASGDSSSTYEQYF	TGCGCCAGCGGCGACTCCTCCAGCACCTACGAGCAGTACTTC
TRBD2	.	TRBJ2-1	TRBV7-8	CASNLARLAVYNEQFF	TGTGCCAGCAACTTAGCCAGACTAGCGGTCTACAATGAGCAGTTCTTC
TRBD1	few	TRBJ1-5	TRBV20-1	CSAWTGNQPQHF	TGCAGTGCTTGGACAGGGAATCAGCCCCAGCATTTT
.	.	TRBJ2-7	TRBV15	CATSRDGNFLHEDEQYF	TGTGCCACCAGCAGAGATGGAAATTTTCTCCACGAGGACGAGCAGTACTTC
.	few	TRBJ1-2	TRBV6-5	CASSQDRNYGYTF	TGTGCCAGCAGTCAAGACAGGAACTATGGCTACACCTTC
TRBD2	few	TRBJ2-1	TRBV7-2	CASSPPNHSGSGDEQFF	TGTGCCAGCAGCCCCCCCAACCATAGCGGGAGTGGGGATGAGCAGTTCTTC
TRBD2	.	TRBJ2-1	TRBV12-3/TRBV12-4	CASNQLAGDNEQFF	TGTGCCAGCAACCAACTAGCGGGAGACAATGAGCAGTTCTTC
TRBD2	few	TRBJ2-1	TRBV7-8	CASSRSGSPNNEQFF	TGTGCCAGCAGCCGGAGCGGGAGTCCCAACAATGAGCAGTTCTTC
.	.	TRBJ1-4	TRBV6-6	CASSLTSVGVEKLFF	TGTGCCAGCAGCCTTACCTCGGTTGGGGTTGAAAAACTGTTTTTT
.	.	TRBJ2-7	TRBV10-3	CAITPGDHHEQYF	TGTGCCATCACTCCAGGGGATCACCACGAGCAGTACTTC
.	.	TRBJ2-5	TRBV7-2	CASSLVPETETQYF	TGTGCCAGCAGCTTAGTCCCGGAGACGGAGACCCAGTACTTC
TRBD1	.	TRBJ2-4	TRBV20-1	CSATHRGDGAKNIQYF	TGCAGTGCTACCCACAGGGGAGATGGGGCCAAAAACATTCAGTACTTC
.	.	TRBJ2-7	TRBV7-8	CASSRGLQSEQYF	TGTGCCAGCAGTAGGGGACTCCAGAGCGAGCAGTACTTC
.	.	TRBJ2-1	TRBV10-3	CAISESAVTYEQFF	TGTGCCATCAGTGAGTCGGCAGTCACCTATGAGCAGTTCTTC
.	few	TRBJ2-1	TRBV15	CATGTLVYEQFF	TGTGCCACCGGGACCCTGGTGTATGAGCAGTTCTTC
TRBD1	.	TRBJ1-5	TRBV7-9	CASSYEGRDREWGLQHF	TGTGCCAGCAGCTATGAAGGACGGGACAGGGAATGGGGCCTACAGCATTTT
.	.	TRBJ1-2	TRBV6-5	CASSPSAGANYGYTF	TGTGCCAGCAGCCCCTCGGCAGGGGCTAACTATGGCTACACCTTC
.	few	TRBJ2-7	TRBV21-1	CATLPDRGQLGEQYF	TGTGCCACTCTTCCCGACAGGGGGCAGTTAGGCGAGCAGTACTTC